These 15 T cell receptor beta chains came from one sample sequenced in a study of CXCR3-negative and CXCR3-positive naive CD8 T cells. Researchers prepared the TRB cDNA libraries using 5' RACE with UMI labels. TCRdb re-called the 5' RACE reads, yielding one record per CDR3 amino acid sequence without DNA. This listing includes about 120,000 distinct CDR3 sequences. Sequenced: naive CXCR3- CD8+ T cells from blood. Subset in this sample: CD45RO-CCR7+CD27+CD95- naive CD8+ T cells lacking CXCR3 (TNR3-). These TCRs come from a human donor in good health. Some clones in this sample may be carry-over from other donors' samples.

The V call is TRBV3-1, the J call TRBJ1-5. Germline V gene data show CDR1 as LGHDT and CDR2 as YNNKEL (reference sequence). There are 14 residues in the CDR3. This CDR3 reads CASKDGPSNQPQHF.

V usage is TRBV29-1 and J usage is TRBJ2-3. Germline loops: CDR1 SQVTM, CDR2 ANQGSEA. The CDR3 covers 12 residues. CDR3 sequence reads: CSVLTSTDTQYF.

The CDR3 here is CASTLTRSGTQYF. The chain recombines TRBV28 with TRBJ2-3. The germline V gene encodes CDR1 MDHEN and CDR2 SYDVKM. This CDR3 has 13 amino acids.

The J gene is TRBJ1-1, the V gene TRBV7-9. Per germline, CDR1 SEHNR and CDR2 FQNEAQ (reference sequence). The CDR3 spans 16 residues. CDR3 sequence: CASSLAKKVLDTEAFF.

The chain employs TRBV9 and TRBJ2-3; TCRdb outputs TRBD1, but without DNA this stays unchecked. Germline CDR1 reads SGDLS; CDR2 reads YYNGEE. The CDR3 contains 16 residues. Here the CDR3 reads CASSVDWGRLTDTQYF.

This chain joins TRBV5-1 and TRBJ2-7. Germline CDR1 SGHRS, CDR2 YFSETQ. This CDR3 has 14 residues. The CDR3 region is CASSLAEMAYEQYF.

The chain recombines TRBV7-3 with TRBJ2-7; TCRdb outputs TRBD1, but without DNA this stays unchecked. The germline gives CDR1 SGHTA, CDR2 FQGTGA. The CDR3 sequence is 13 residues long. Here the CDR3 reads CAPRTSGGDEQYF.

The chain combines TRBV20-1 with TRBJ2-5; the TCRdb D gene call, TRBD1, has no DNA to confirm it. The CDR3 totals 14 residues. CDR1 is DFQATT, CDR2 SNEGSKA, per germline (reference sequence). The CDR3 region is CSATGTGHQETQYF.

The rearrangement uses TRBV27 and TRBJ2-1; TCRdb's D gene call, TRBD1, goes unchecked for lack of DNA. The CDR3 sequence is 13 residues long. Germline CDR1 is MNHEY and CDR2 is SMNVEV (reference sequence). The CDR3 sequence: CASSLSAGNEQFF.

The V gene is TRBV7-9, the J gene TRBJ2-2; checking the TCRdb D call of TRBD2 is not possible without DNA. Germline CDR1 and CDR2: SEHNR and FQNEAQ (reference sequence). The CDR3 has 17 amino acids. The CDR3 loop reads CASSLLGATSNTAELFF.

This chain links TRBV6-2 or TRBV6-3 with TRBJ2-5; TCRdb picks TRBD2, but there is no DNA to check that call. CDR1 and CDR2 from the germline V gene are MNHEY and SVGEGT. The CDR3 runs 15 residues. Here the CDR3 reads CASSPTSGEKETQYF.

The J gene is TRBJ2-3, the V gene TRBV6-5; TCRdb's D gene call, TRBD1, goes unchecked for lack of DNA. The CDR3 runs to 15 residues. Germline V CDR1 and CDR2: MNHEY, SVGAGI. CDR3 region: CASSSRGPLTDTQYF.

The chain uses TRBV7-9 and TRBJ2-5. The V gene's germline CDR1 is SEHNR and CDR2 FQNEAQ (reference sequence). This CDR3 is 15 amino acids long. The CDR3 loop reads CASSLDPGRQETQYF.

This chain connects TRBV2 to TRBJ2-3. This CDR3 is 11 amino acids long. The germline V gene has CDR1 SNHLY and CDR2 FYNNEI. The CDR3 sequence is CASRGKGAQYF.

The chain joins TRBV6-4 to TRBJ2-3; the D call from TCRdb, TRBD1, cannot be confirmed without DNA. CDR3 length equals 16 residues. The germline V gene has CDR1 MRHNA and CDR2 SNTAGT. This chain's CDR3 is CASSEETGGGTDTQYF.